This T cell receptor (beta chain) was sequenced in a study of blood T cell repertoires in COVID-19. Study in general: The samples span acute and convalescent COVID-19 from the United States, Italy and Spain. The analysed material was cDNA or gDNA that came from T cells, B-cell-depleted T cells, or PBMCs.

V dropped 1 base and J dropped 3 bases, with 4 bases sitting between them. This CDR3 spans 13 amino acids. From germline, CDR1 is SGHAT and CDR2 FQNNGV. Source study methods: Researchers report that nucleated cell counts were estimated from reference gene primer amplification. Some clones are missing from TCRdb's copy, which holds only in-frame ones; the method was immunoSEQ multiplex PCR. V and J calls and clone size come straight from that table; D and trimming were deduced from the DNA. The sample records some 80,000 clones, 80% to 90% being singletons. The V and J genes are TRBV11-2 and TRBJ1-5; D is undetermined. The sample comprised peripheral blood. The receptor was derived from a human donor in a cohort sampled during active COVID-19. The CDR3 loop reads CASSLVVNQPQHF. Here the CDR3 DNA reads TGTGCCAGCAGCTTAGTAGTCAATCAGCCCCAGCATTTT.